One and the same sample provided the 13 T cell receptor beta chains below, sequenced in a study of cytomegalovirus exposure and HLA in healthy donors. Primers included in the PCR were 60 Vbeta and 13 Jbeta primers. Some clones are missing from TCRdb's copy, which holds only in-frame ones; the method was immunoSEQ multiplex PCR. The profile shows tens of thousands of clones, over 75% of them singletons. Input material: PBMCs. The receptors were gathered from a girl aged 2-10 years in good health and CMV-seropositive.

The chain recombines TRBV27 with TRBJ1-2; 7 positions match TRBD1. The CDR3 is made up of 13 amino acids. Per the germline V gene, CDR1 is MNHEY and CDR2 is SMNVEV (reference sequence). V was clipped by 6 bases and J by 2 bases; unmatched bases: 3. CDR3 region: CASRGTENYGYTF. CDR3 DNA sequence: TGTGCCAGCAGGGGGACAGAAAACTATGGCTACACCTTC.

The count of this clone is one. The chain uses TRBV27 and TRBJ1-2; the D gene is possibly TRBD1 (6 bases). The CDR3 covers 15 residues. The germline V gene encodes CDR1 MNHEY and CDR2 SMNVEV (reference sequence). The V gene lost 7 bases and the J gene lost 6 bases, with 21 bases spanning the gap. CDR3 amino acids: CASTSGSGHPHGYTF. The DNA for the CDR3 is TGTGCCAGCACCTCAGGGTCGGGACACCCTCATGGCTACACCTTC.

V gene TRBV6-5 combines with J gene TRBJ1-1, with a weak D call TRBD1 (5 bases). The germline V gene has CDR1 MNHEY and CDR2 SVGAGI. The CDR3 is 13 amino acids. Trimming pared 6 bases from V and 6 bases from J, leaving 14 bases between. The CDR3 loop reads CASSRGVSAEAFF. The CDR3 DNA is TGTGCCAGCAGCCGGGGGGTCAGCGCTGAAGCTTTCTTT.

This clone was detected a few times. This chain uses TRBV27 with TRBJ1-4; TRBD1 aligns across 7 bases. The CDR3 consists of 15 residues. The junction had 10 bases not matched to a gene; V was cut back by 4 bases and J by 8 bases. Germline CDR1 is MNHEY and CDR2 is SMNVEV (reference sequence). The CDR3, as DNA: TGTGCCAGCAGTTCGCTACAGGGGAAGGAGGAAAAACTGTTTTTT. This sequence encodes CASSSLQGKEEKLFF.

Only a few counts were recorded for this clone. V gene TRBV7-8 combines with J gene TRBJ1-1; D call uncertain. This CDR3 spans 14 amino acids. Germline loops: CDR1 SGHVS, CDR2 FQNEAQ. With 4 bases removed from V and 4 bases from J, the gap between germline ends came to 13 bases. CDR3 DNA sequence: TGTGCCAGCAGCTCGTCAGGCATTTCCACTGAAGCTTTCTTT. Residues: CASSSSGISTEAFF.

CDR3 loop: CASSYRRGEETQYF. DNA for the CDR3: TGTGCCAGCAGTTACCGGCGCGGGGAAGAGACCCAGTACTTC. The chain uses TRBV6-5 and TRBJ2-5; D perhaps matches TRBD2 (6 bases). Deletions cut 2 bases from V and 3 bases from J, with 10 bases between. The CDR3 contains 14 residues. Germline CDR1 is MNHEY and CDR2 is SVGAGI.

V gene TRBV6-5 combines with J gene TRBJ2-7; the match to TRBD1 covers 8 bases. Germline V gene sequence: CDR1 MNHEY, CDR2 SVGAGI. The trim removed 6 bases at V and 2 bases at J, leaving 6 bases unmatched. This CDR3 region has 14 residues. In DNA, the CDR3 is TGTGCCAGCAGCCGAGGGACAGGCACCTACGAGCAGTACTTC. It yields the protein CASSRGTGTYEQYF.

The V gene is TRBV7-9, the J gene TRBJ1-1, with a tentative D call TRBD1 (5 bases). The germline V gene has CDR1 SEHNR and CDR2 FQNEAQ (reference sequence). The V end was cut by 3 bases, the J end by 3 bases, with 14 bases between. This CDR3 contains 15 residues. The CDR3 loop is CASSFLQGKDTEAFF. In DNA form, the CDR3 reads TGTGCCAGCAGCTTTTTGCAGGGTAAGGACACTGAAGCTTTCTTT.

Written as DNA, the CDR3 is TGTGCCAGCAACCTCCCCCGGGGCCAATTGGGAGGAGGGGATACGCAGTATTTT. It specifies CASNLPRGQLGGGDTQYF. The rearrangement links TRBV7-9 to TRBJ2-3; D possibly corresponds to TRBD2 (6 bases). V lost 7 bases, J lost 6 bases, and 29 bases lay in between. The CDR3 is 18 residues long. Per the germline V gene, CDR1 is SEHNR and CDR2 is FQNEAQ (reference sequence).

This chain links TRBV5-1 with TRBJ2-7; D might be TRBD2 (6 bases). This CDR3 has 14 residues. V gave up 4 bases and J gave up 2 bases, with 13 bases separating them. In germline, CDR1 is SGHRS, CDR2 YFSETQ. As DNA, the CDR3 is TGCGCCAGCAGCGACGGGGGACTGCCCTACGAGCAGTACTTC. As protein: CASSDGGLPYEQYF.

In its sample, this clone was seen a few times. V and J are TRBV5-5 and TRBJ1-3; 8 positions agree with TRBD1. Germline-derived CDR1 and CDR2 are SGHKS and YYEKEE (reference sequence). V was pared by 4 bases and J by 4 bases, with 4 bases of the junction left unmatched. CDR3 length equals 14 residues. For the CDR3, the DNA is TGTGCCAGCAGCAGGACAGGGCGGGGAAACACCATATATTTT. Its protein product is CASSRTGRGNTIYF. Drawing the rest from reference TRBV5-5 and TRBJ1-3, the complete variable domain is DAGVTQSPTHLIKTRGQQVTLRCSPISGHKSVSWYQQVLGQGPQFIFQYYEKEERGRGNFPDRFSARQFPNYSSELNVNALLLGDSALYLCASSRTGRGNTIYFGEGSWLTVV.

This clone was seen a handful of times. The chain couples TRBV2 to TRBJ2-7, with D unresolved. Trimming shortened V by 8 bases and J by 6 bases, and 11 bases separated the two germline ends. The CDR3 covers 11 residues. Germline V gene lookup returns CDR1 SNHLY and CDR2 FYNNEI. As DNA, the CDR3 is TGTGCCAGCGGCCCCCCCCTCGAGCAGTACTTC. This sequence encodes CASGPPLEQYF.

The V and J genes are TRBV15 and TRBJ2-6; 9 nucleotides agree with TRBD1. The length of the CDR3 is 17 residues. V lost 5 bases, J lost 1 base, and 6 bases stayed unmatched. Germline assignment: CDR1 LNHNV and CDR2 YYDKDF (reference sequence). The CDR3 region has the DNA TGTGCCACCAGCCGGCGGGACAGGGTATCTGGGGCCAACGTCCTGACTTTC. Translation gives CATSRRDRVSGANVLTF. Filled out from reference TRBV15 and TRBJ2-6, the complete variable domain reads DAMVIQNPRYQVTQFGKPVTLSCSQTLNHNVMYWYQQKSSQAPKLLFHYYDKDFNNEADTPDNFQSRRPNTSFCFLDIRSPGLGDTAMYLCATSRRDRVSGANVLTFGAGSRLTVL.